This T cell receptor (beta chain) was sequenced for a study of TIL therapy for anti-PD-1-resistant metastatic lung cancer. This CDR3 has 17 amino acids. Germline V gives CDR1 SGHRS, CDR2 YFSETQ. With 4 bases clipped from V and 5 bases from J, the junction kept 11 bases outside the gene matches. Sample time point: pre-treatment sample, taken before nivolumab and TIL therapy. Stage 4 NSCLC adults joined between 2017 and 2020. This was the immunoSEQ v3 assay. Clones were read by immunoSEQ multiplex PCR, and TCRdb kept only the in-frame ones, dropping some. The table shows 10,000 to 15,000 clones, with about 80% occurring only once.

The chain links TRBV5-1 to TRBJ1-5, with 11 bases lining up with TRBD1. The sequenced sample was blood, obtained at baseline. This receptor was obtained from a person between 30 and 80 years old with non-small cell lung cancer. In DNA form, the CDR3 reads TGCGCCAGCAGCCTAAGACCGGACAGGGGGCCTGATCAGCCCCAGCATTTT. This gives the protein CASSLRPDRGPDQPQHF.